The 19 T cell receptor beta chains presented below share a single source sample, sequenced in a study of CD8 T cells in ankylosing spondylitis. Findings and limits, study-wide: Seven to nine highly homologous variants made up a TCR beta motif, and this motif appeared characteristic of ankylosing spondylitis blood.

TCRdb re-derived calls from the 5' RACE reads in MiXCR, one entry per CDR3 protein. This sample has some 800,000 distinct CDR3 sequences, with 12% found just once. No antigen has been assigned to these receptors. Sequencing input: blood, either unsorted or a sorted T cell fraction (not recorded which). The source of these receptors is a male donor with ankylosing spondylitis.

This clonotype was detected only a few times. The CDR3 region has the DNA TGTGCCAGCACCCGGGGGGCTGGAAACACCATATATTTT. Its translation: CASTRGAGNTIYF. The gene calls are TRBV12-3 or TRBV12-4 and TRBJ1-3; D is perhaps TRBD1 (5 bases). The CDR3 contains 13 residues. V lost 7 bases and J lost 2, with 9 bases in between.

The rearrangement uses TRBV4-1 and TRBJ2-1; 11 bases match TRBD2. CDR1 and CDR2 (germline): MGHRA, YSYEKL. This CDR3 contains 17 residues. V trimming: 0 bases; J trimming: 4 bases; junction bases outside the gene matches: 5. CDR3 DNA: TGCGCCAGCAGCCAAGATCAGACTAGCGGGATTTACAATGAGCAGTTCTTC. Residues: CASSQDQTSGIYNEQFF.

V usage is TRBV5-1 and J usage is TRBJ2-7, with 13 nucleotides matching TRBD2. CDR1 is SGHRS, CDR2 YFSETQ, per germline. The CDR3 runs to 14 residues. Trimming cost V 6 bases and J 6 bases; bases outside gene matches: 6. The CDR3 bases are TGCGCCAGCAAAGGACTAGCGGGAGTAGGCGAGCAGTACTTC. This sequence encodes CASKGLAGVGEQYF.

This chain connects TRBV7-9 to TRBJ1-1; D unresolved. There are 14 residues in the CDR3. V lost 6 bases to trimming and J lost 1 base, with 12 bases between them. Germline values: CDR1 SEHNR, CDR2 FQNEAQ (reference sequence). The CDR3: CASRASEGNTEAFF. The CDR3 nucleotides are TGTGCCAGCAGGGCCAGTGAGGGGAACACTGAAGCTTTCTTT.

This clonotype showed up just a few times. The rearrangement uses TRBV12-3 or TRBV12-4 and TRBJ1-2; D is unresolved. Between the trimmed V and J ends, which lost 7 bases and 6 bases, there was a span of 15 bases. The CDR3 runs to 13 residues. The CDR3 bases are TGTGCCAGCACCTTCGACCTTACGCATGGCTACACCTTC. It encodes CASTFDLTHGYTF.

The J gene is TRBJ2-3, the V gene TRBV20-1; D is unresolved. V was trimmed by 2 bases and J by 0 bases, leaving 9 bases between them. The CDR3 contains 14 residues. CDR1 and CDR2 from the germline V gene are DFQATT and SNEGSKA (reference sequence). DNA for the CDR3: TGCAGTGCTAGATCATCGCTGAGCACAGATACGCAGTATTTT. As protein: CSARSSLSTDTQYF.

This clonotype was seen a handful of times. The chain is built from TRBV10-3 and TRBJ1-5; TRBD1 matches at 7 bases. Losses at the gene ends were 11 bases for V and 4 bases for J; bases not matched to a gene: 8. The germline V gene has CDR1 ENHRY and CDR2 SYGVKD. CDR3 length: 13 residues. CDR3 region: CASRGAANQPQHF. The CDR3 DNA reads as TGTGCCTCCAGGGGGGCGGCGAATCAGCCCCAGCATTTT.

There are many counts of this clonotype. The V gene is TRBV27, the J gene TRBJ1-2, with D hard to call. The CDR3 contains 13 residues. Germline CDR1 MNHEY, CDR2 SMNVEV (reference sequence). V gave up 2 bases and J gave up 4 bases, with 8 bases separating them. The CDR3 sequence is CASSLTMGYGYTF. The CDR3 nucleotides read TGTGCCAGCAGTTTAACCATGGGCTATGGCTACACCTTC.

The DNA of the CDR3 is TGCGCCAGCAGCCAGGTTCGACAGGGAGGCACCGGGGAGCTGTTTTTT. It encodes CASSQVRQGGTGELFF. The chain is built from TRBV5-1 and TRBJ2-2; D is possibly TRBD1 (7 bases). The CDR3 is 16 residues long. In germline, CDR1 is SGHRS, CDR2 YFSETQ. Trimming shortened V by 4 bases and J by 4 bases, and 17 bases separated the two germline ends.

This clonotype turned up a few times. The V call is TRBV20-1, the J call TRBJ2-3; 8 bases align to TRBD1. The CDR3 consists of 14 residues. Germline-derived CDR1 and CDR2 are DFQATT and SNEGSKA (reference sequence). V lost 3 bases, J lost 4 bases, and 6 bases stayed unmatched. CDR3 sequence (DNA): TGCAGTGCTAGGACAGGGGAAGTTGCAGATACGCAGTATTTT. It codes for CSARTGEVADTQYF.

The chain recombines TRBV6-2 or TRBV6-3 with TRBJ1-2; TRBD1 aligns across 9 bases. CDR1 and CDR2 (germline): MNHEY, SVGEGT. The CDR3 covers 14 residues. Unmatched junction bases numbered 10, after V lost 9 bases and J lost 5 bases. The CDR3, as DNA: TGTGCCAGTGCCCCGGGACAGGGATTTTATGGCTACACCTTC. Translation: CASAPGQGFYGYTF.

In this sample, this clonotype turned up many times. The rearrangement uses TRBV7-9 and TRBJ2-5; D remains ambiguous. Germline CDR1 reads SEHNR; CDR2 reads FQNEAQ (reference sequence). This CDR3 comprises 13 residues. With 1 base removed from V and 4 bases from J, the gap between germline ends came to 7 bases. The DNA of the CDR3 is TGTGCCAGCAGCTTAGTCCCCGCAGAGACCCAGTACTTC. Protein: CASSLVPAETQYF.

The rearrangement links TRBV4-2 to TRBJ2-1; no reliable D call. V was clipped by 4 bases and J by 2 bases, with 15 bases between them. This CDR3 contains 16 residues. Germline CDR1 is LGHNA and CDR2 is YNFKEQ. The CDR3 loop reads CASSPRLPGAYNEQFF. The CDR3 coding sequence is TGTGCCAGCAGCCCTCGGCTCCCTGGCGCCTACAATGAGCAGTTCTTC.

This clonotype was picked up a small number of times. This chain joins TRBV7-9 and TRBJ2-2; 11 bases are a match to TRBD1. With V trimmed by 5 bases and J by 4 bases, 3 bases remained unmatched. The germline CDR1 and CDR2 sequences are SEHNR and FQNEAQ (reference sequence). This CDR3 comprises 15 residues. CDR3 nucleotides: TGTGCCAGCAGCCTCGGACAGGGGGCCACCGGGGAGCTGTTTTTT. Translation gives CASSLGQGATGELFF.

This clonotype was recorded only once. The chain links TRBV3-1 to TRBJ2-5, with D uncertain. V shed 2 bases and J shed 5 bases, with 6 bases lying between them. Looked up from germline, CDR1 is LGHDT and CDR2 is YNNKEL (reference sequence). The CDR3 loop spans 12 amino acids. CDR3 bases: TGTGCCAGCAGCCAACCAGCGGAGACCCAGTACTTC. Translation gives CASSQPAETQYF.

This clonotype was picked up a small number of times. This rearrangement joins TRBV20-1 to TRBJ2-7; D not certain. The V end was cut by 5 bases, the J end by 4 bases, with 12 bases between. CDR1 and CDR2 from the germline V gene are DFQATT and SNEGSKA (reference sequence). The CDR3 extends over 12 amino acids. The CDR3 reads CSADRGLYEQYF. The CDR3 DNA is TGCAGTGCTGACCGAGGCCTATACGAGCAGTACTTC.

This clonotype has only a few counts. The V gene is TRBV20-1, the J gene TRBJ1-2; 7 bases fit TRBD1. From germline, CDR1 is DFQATT and CDR2 SNEGSKA (reference sequence). J lost 7 bases, V lost 5 bases, and 4 bases had no gene match. The CDR3 loop spans 11 amino acids. The CDR3 region is CSAAGGGGYTF. CDR3 sequence (DNA): TGCAGTGCTGCAGGGGGTGGTGGCTACACCTTC.

This clonotype was observed a few times. The genes are TRBV7-3 and TRBJ1-3, with D possibly being TRBD1 (6 bases). Germline V gives CDR1 SGHTA, CDR2 FQGTGA. This CDR3 comprises 15 residues. The V end lost 5 bases, the J end lost 2 bases, and 13 bases lay between the germline ends. The CDR3 sequence: CASSTAQGTGNTIYF. The CDR3 bases are TGTGCCAGCAGCACCGCACAGGGAACTGGAAACACCATATATTTT.

This clonotype was counted between two and nine times. The chain couples TRBV20-1 to TRBJ2-3; D ambiguous. V lost 3 bases, J lost 3 bases, and 10 bases lay in between. The CDR3 is made up of 13 amino acids. The germline CDR1 and CDR2 sequences are DFQATT and SNEGSKA (reference sequence). CDR3 sequence (DNA): TGCAGTGCTAGTAGGGATACAACAGATACGCAGTATTTT. Its translation: CSASRDTTDTQYF.